This T cell receptor (beta chain) derives from a study of blood T cell repertoires in COVID-19. Measured with immunoSEQ multiplex PCR; TCRdb has only the in-frame clones, and not every one. The profile shows over 200,000 clones, about 90% of them singletons. The germline V gene encodes CDR1 SQVTM and CDR2 ANQGSEA. This CDR3 has 12 amino acids. The junction had 5 bases not matched to a gene; V was cut back by 7 bases and J by 5 bases. The V and J genes are TRBV29-1 and TRBJ1-2; TRBD1 matches at 9 bases. Specimen: peripheral blood. The source of this sequence is a man aged 40-55 years with active or convalescent COVID-19. The CDR3 DNA is TGCAGCGACGCGACAGGGGGGTATGGCTACACCTTC. Translating it yields CSDATGGYGYTF.